The 21 T cell receptor beta chains reported below all come from one sample, sequenced in a study of blood T cell repertoires in COVID-19. Generated by immunoSEQ multiplex PCR, the TCRdb table keeps only in-frame clones and is missing some. The data show 300,000 to 450,000 clones, around 90% seen once. The sequenced sample consisted of peripheral blood. These receptors originate from a woman aged 25 to 39 with COVID-19, enrolled during active disease.

CDR3 residues: CAISEGQLDNEQFF. The CDR3 DNA reads TGTGCCATCAGTGAGGGACAGCTAGACAATGAGCAGTTCTTC. The chain joins TRBV10-3 to TRBJ2-1, with D possibly being TRBD1 (6 bases). From germline, CDR1 is ENHRY and CDR2 SYGVKD. V was trimmed by 2 bases and J by 5 bases, leaving 10 bases between them. The CDR3 has 14 amino acids.

The chain has TRBV13 and TRBJ2-5; D may be TRBD2 (5 bases). V was clipped by 8 bases and J by 3 bases, with 16 bases between them. The CDR3 spans 14 residues. CDR1 PRHDT and CDR2 FYEKMQ come from the germline V gene (reference sequence). This CDR3 reads CASAVRETEETQYF. CDR3 nucleotides: TGTGCCAGCGCGGTAAGGGAGACGGAAGAGACCCAGTACTTC.

The chain recombines TRBV5-6 with TRBJ1-1, with a tentative D call TRBD1 (5 bases). Trimming pared 4 bases from V and 5 bases from J, leaving 12 bases between. CDR1 and CDR2 (germline): SGHDT, YYEEEE. This CDR3 contains 13 residues. CDR3 sequence (DNA): TGTGCCAGCAGCGGCCAAGCAGGGACTGAAGCTTTCTTT. It translates to CASSGQAGTEAFF.

This clone was observed once. The V and J genes are TRBV2 and TRBJ2-7; D is unclear. V gave up 6 bases and J gave up 4 bases, with 19 bases separating them. Per the germline V gene, CDR1 is SNHLY and CDR2 is FYNNEI. CDR3 size: 15 residues. CDR3 region: CASSPVPGKFYEQYF. The CDR3 DNA reads TGTGCCAGCAGCCCAGTCCCTGGCAAATTTTACGAGCAGTACTTC.

The V call is TRBV21-1, the J call TRBJ1-2; the D call in the table, TRBD1, was not verified against the DNA. TRBV21-1 has pseudogene status. CDR3 size: 14 residues. CDR3 amino acids: CASSKVSQGHGYTF. CDR3 coding DNA: TGTGCCAGCAGCAAAGTGTCACAGGGGCATGGCTACACCTTC.

The genes are TRBV5-1 and TRBJ1-2; 11 bases match TRBD1. V shed 4 bases, J shed 4 bases, and the junction held 9 bases outside the gene matches. Looked up from germline, CDR1 is SGHRS and CDR2 is YFSETQ. The CDR3 consists of 16 residues. DNA of the CDR3: TGCGCCAGCAGCGCCGGACAGGGGGCGAGTCTCTATGGCTACACCTTC. This sequence encodes CASSAGQGASLYGYTF. The whole variable domain, filled in from reference TRBV5-1 and TRBJ1-2, reads KAGVTQTPRYLIKTRGQQVTLSCSPISGHRSVSWYQQTPGQGLQFLFEYFSETQRNKGNFPGRFSGRQFSNSRSEMNVSTLELGDSALYLCASSAGQGASLYGYTFGSGTRLTVV.

This chain links TRBV6-6 with TRBJ1-1; tentative D call: TRBD1 (6 bases). The CDR3 has 15 amino acids. CDR1 is MNHNY, CDR2 SVGAGI, per germline (reference sequence). V lost 2 bases and J lost 0, with 10 bases in between. CDR3: CASSYPQGLNTEAFF. The CDR3 nucleotides read TGTGCCAGCAGTTACCCCCAGGGGCTGAACACTGAAGCTTTCTTT.

The chain couples TRBV3-1 (or the pseudogene TRBV3-2) to TRBJ2-1; TRBD2 aligns across 11 bases. Germline-derived CDR1 and CDR2 are LGHDT and YNNKEL (reference sequence). The V segment lost 2 bases and the J segment 7 bases; nucleotides outside the gene matches: 1. There are 14 residues in the CDR3. The CDR3 loop is CASSQLAGGNEQFF. The CDR3 region has the DNA TGTGCCAGCAGCCAACTAGCGGGGGGAAATGAGCAGTTCTTC.

CDR3 loop: CASSYLPAGDEQFF. In DNA, the CDR3 is TGTGCCAGCAGTTACCTTCCAGCGGGAGATGAGCAGTTCTTC. The genes are TRBV27 and TRBJ2-1; 8 positions match TRBD2. CDR3 length equals 14 residues. CDR1 is MNHEY and CDR2 is SMNVEV in the germline V gene (reference sequence). The V and J ends lost 4 bases and 8 bases, in that order; junction bases with no gene match: 7.

The chain employs TRBV9 and TRBJ1-2; 8 nucleotides line up with TRBD1. Germline values: CDR1 SGDLS, CDR2 YYNGEE. V lost 5 bases to trimming and J lost 8 bases; unmatched junction nucleotides: 8. The CDR3 runs 13 residues. CDR3 sequence reads: CASRSPGGPGYTF. The CDR3 DNA follows: TGTGCCAGCAGGTCTCCAGGGGGCCCCGGCTACACCTTC.

This clone was found a few times. V gene TRBV7-2 combines with J gene TRBJ1-1; 7 nucleotides agree with TRBD1. V lost 4 bases to trimming and J lost 0 bases; unmatched junction nucleotides: 5. The germline V gene has CDR1 SGHTA and CDR2 FQGNSA. The CDR3 is 15 amino acids. This CDR3 reads CASSSTGDLNTEAFF. The DNA of the CDR3 is TGTGCCAGCAGCTCCACAGGGGATCTGAACACTGAAGCTTTCTTT.

This clone was counted ten times or more. The V call is TRBV4-1, the J call TRBJ1-1, with no clear D. Germline values: CDR1 MGHRA, CDR2 YSYEKL. Trimming cost V 5 bases and J 6 bases, with 10 bases left between them. The CDR3 is 12 residues long. The DNA for the CDR3 is TGCGCCAGCAGCAGACCGGGATCTGAAGCTTTCTTT. This encodes CASSRPGSEAFF.

The rearrangement joins TRBV11-2 to TRBJ2-3, with TRBD2 as a possible D gene (5 bases). Germline V gene data show CDR1 as SGHAT and CDR2 as FQNNGV. CDR3 length: 13 amino acids. Trimming took 1 base from V and 8 from J, leaving 10 bases between them. The CDR3 bases are TGTGCCAGCAGCTTAGGGGCCCGGGGTACGCAGTATTTT. It specifies CASSLGARGTQYF.

This chain connects TRBV6-2 or TRBV6-3 to TRBJ2-5, with no clear D. The CDR3 is 14 amino acids. The germline V gene encodes CDR1 MNHEY and CDR2 SVGEGT. With 2 bases removed from V and 1 base from J, the gap between germline ends came to 8 bases. The CDR3 sequence: CASSYGQFQETQYF. CDR3 DNA sequence: TGTGCCAGCAGTTACGGCCAGTTCCAAGAGACCCAGTACTTC.

The V gene is TRBV13, the J gene TRBJ2-4; 7 nucleotides align to TRBD2. Per the germline V gene, CDR1 is PRHDT and CDR2 is FYEKMQ (reference sequence). The CDR3 totals 14 residues. V trimming: 6 bases; J trimming: 7 bases; junction bases outside the gene matches: 9. DNA of the CDR3: TGTGCCAGCAGTCCACCTATGGGGGGGAACATTCAGTACTTC. Encoded protein: CASSPPMGGNIQYF. Together with reference TRBV13 and TRBJ2-4, the CDR3 gives the full variable domain: AAGVIQSPRHLIKEKRETATLKCYPIPRHDTVYWYQQGPGQDPQFLISFYEKMQSDKGSIPDRFSAQQFSDYHSELNMSSLELGDSALYFCASSPPMGGNIQYFGAGTRLSVL.

The chain couples TRBV7-9 to TRBJ1-4; 9 bases are a match to TRBD1. The CDR3 has 16 amino acids. Losses at the gene ends were 3 bases for V and 8 bases for J; bases not matched to a gene: 10. Germline CDR1 reads SEHNR; CDR2 reads FQNEAQ (reference sequence). The CDR3 bases are TGTGCCAGCAGCTTCGACCCGGGACAGGGATTGGAAAAACTGTTTTTT. Translating it yields CASSFDPGQGLEKLFF.

The chain uses TRBV4-2 and TRBJ2-2; TRBD2 matches 14 bases. The CDR3 extends over 17 amino acids. Looked up from germline, CDR1 is LGHNA and CDR2 is YNFKEQ. V was clipped by 1 base and J by 7 bases; unmatched bases: 5. CDR3 residues: CASSQGLAGGFIGELFF. The CDR3 DNA is TGTGCCAGCAGCCAAGGACTAGCGGGAGGGTTTATCGGGGAGCTGTTTTTT.

V usage is TRBV28 and J usage is TRBJ1-1; 8 bases agree with TRBD1. This CDR3 has 19 residues. Germline assignment: CDR1 MDHEN and CDR2 SYDVKM. V lost 6 bases to trimming and J lost 1 base; unmatched junction nucleotides: 19. DNA of the CDR3: TGTGCCAGCAGCCCTTCCGGGACAGGCAAACATGTTAGGAACACTGAAGCTTTCTTT. Protein sequence: CASSPSGTGKHVRNTEAFF.

This chain links TRBV28 with TRBJ1-2, with 9 bases identical to TRBD1. CDR3 length equals 15 residues. Germline trimming cut 5 bases from V and 6 bases from J; bases unmatched to any gene: 10. CDR1 MDHEN and CDR2 SYDVKM come from the germline V gene. CDR3 loop: CASSGRDRVFDGYTF. The DNA of the CDR3 is TGTGCCAGCAGTGGACGGGACAGGGTTTTCGATGGCTACACCTTC.

In its sample, this clone was seen once. The J gene is TRBJ2-1, the V gene TRBV2; 14 nucleotides match TRBD2. The ends lost 2 bases at V and 9 bases at J; junction bases unmatched: 3. The germline CDR1 and CDR2 sequences are SNHLY and FYNNEI. This CDR3 has 15 residues. CDR3 in DNA: TGTGCCAGCAGTGAACTGGGACTAGCGGGAGTTGAGCAGTTCTTC. Its translation is CASSELGLAGVEQFF.

In DNA form, the CDR3 reads TGCGCCAGCAGCCAACCGCCCGTCCGGGACAAGAACACCGGGGAGCTGTTTTTT. It codes for CASSQPPVRDKNTGELFF. The genes are TRBV4-1 and TRBJ2-2; D may be TRBD1 (6 bases). Trimming took 2 bases from V and 1 from J, leaving 17 bases between them. Germline loops: CDR1 MGHRA, CDR2 YSYEKL. CDR3 length: 18 amino acids.